Below are 3 T cell receptor beta chains sequenced from a single sample in a study of blood T cell repertoires in COVID-19 (dated by TCRdb to about 2020). Library preparation employed the immunoSEQ multiplex PCR assay. TCRdb re-hosts the immuneACCESS table, in-frame sequences only. Its copies lack some clones; in the studies checked, an unresolved V gene accounts for under half of them, and the cause for the rest is not known. Recorded for this sample are 130,000 to 150,000 clones; over 75% of them occurred a single time. The top ten constitute 4.5% to 6% of the sample. The source material was peripheral blood. These receptors were collected from a woman aged 45-65 years with acute or convalescent COVID-19.

The chain carries TRBV7-3 and TRBJ1-2; 10 positions agree with TRBD1. Per germline, CDR1 SGHTA and CDR2 FQGTGA. The CDR3 contains 16 residues. The J segment lost 8 bases and the V segment lost 5 bases, leaving 14 bases of the junction unmatched. CDR3 sequence: CASSPRPDRGLEGYTF. The CDR3 DNA reads TGTGCCAGCAGCCCCCGGCCCGACAGGGGGCTTGAAGGCTACACCTTC.

The rearrangement links TRBV12-3 or TRBV12-4 to TRBJ2-3, with D unresolved. Trimming took 3 bases from V and 4 from J, leaving 8 bases between them. The CDR3 spans 13 residues. The DNA of the CDR3 is TGTGCCAGCAGTTTGAGTTCCCCAGATACGCAGTATTTT. It codes for CASSLSSPDTQYF.

The rearrangement uses TRBV5-4 and TRBJ1-2; D unresolved. The ends were cut back, 4 bases at V and 9 bases at J, with 10 bases in the middle. The CDR3 totals 11 residues. Germline V CDR1 and CDR2: SGHNT, YYREEE (reference sequence). The CDR3 DNA follows: TGTGCCAGCAGCCAGGCTGTGAGCTACACCTTC. It specifies CASSQAVSYTF.